The clone carrying this TCR beta chain came up a few times. Its antigen remains unknown. CDR1 and CDR2 (germline): DFQATT, SNEGSKA (reference sequence). This CDR3 contains 13 residues. V lost 8 bases, J lost 2 bases, and 14 bases lay in between. TCRdb called the 5' RACE reads again in MiXCR, with one record for every CDR3 protein. The table records roughly 200,000 distinct CDR3 sequences, around 16% of them present only once. This sample is drawn from a study of T-cell memory formation after mild COVID-19. About the study: In these data, TCR clusters were largely donor specific.

Overall study results and limits: Mostly located in CM and EM were contracting CD4+ clones, with contracting CD8+ clones located in EMRA. Researchers could not confirm that second-wave clones peaking on day 37 targeted SARS-CoV-2.

J is TRBJ2-3 and V is TRBV20-1; no definite D call. The sequenced sample consisted of PBMCs or a T cell subset sorted from them (not recorded which). The receptor was derived from an adult woman who had mild COVID-19 (a few samples of this study predate the infection). Cell type and time point are not known. The CDR3 DNA reads TGCAGTACAAAGGGAACCGTCACAGATACGCAGTATTTT. Amino acid sequence: CSTKGTVTDTQYF.